The next 30 T cell receptor beta chains were all read from a single sample in a study of cytomegalovirus exposure and HLA in healthy donors. Some clones are missing from TCRdb's copy, which holds only in-frame ones; the method was immunoSEQ multiplex PCR. Of about 84,000 clones listed, roughly 93% are singletons. Sequences were obtained from PBMCs. The receptors here all came from a young man in good health and CMV-seronegative.

The V gene is TRBV7-2, the J gene TRBJ1-5; 7 bases are shared with TRBD1. Germline CDR1 reads SGHTA; CDR2 reads FQGNSA. The CDR3 runs 14 residues. V gave up 2 bases and J gave up 6 bases; unmatched junction bases: 4. The CDR3 is CASSLQQGTQPQHF. As DNA, the CDR3 is TGTGCCAGCAGCTTACAACAGGGGACTCAGCCCCAGCATTTT. Together with reference TRBV7-2 and TRBJ1-5, the CDR3 gives the full variable domain: GAGVSQSPSNKVTEKGKDVELRCDPISGHTALYWYRQSLGQGLEFLIYFQGNSAPDKSGLPSDRFSAERTGGSVSTLTIQRTQQEDSAVYLCASSLQQGTQPQHFGDGTRLSIL.

V gene TRBV19 combines with J gene TRBJ1-2; maybe TRBD1 (6 bases). Trimming shortened V by 3 bases and J by 6 bases, and 20 bases separated the two germline ends. Per the germline V gene, CDR1 is LNHDA and CDR2 is SQIVND (reference sequence). The CDR3 sequence is 16 residues long. The CDR3 protein is CASSMARGTTTDGYTF. The CDR3 DNA reads TGTGCCAGTAGTATGGCCAGGGGCACGACCACGGATGGCTACACCTTC.

The CDR3 is CASSSRTGGDSNQPQHF. In nucleotides, the CDR3 is TGTGCCAGCAGCAGTCGGACAGGAGGGGATAGCAATCAGCCCCAGCATTTT. The chain links TRBV7-9 to TRBJ1-5, with TRBD1 matching over 7 bases. The CDR3 consists of 17 residues. The germline V gene encodes CDR1 SEHNR and CDR2 FQNEAQ (reference sequence). With 5 bases clipped from V and 0 bases from J, the junction kept 10 bases outside the gene matches.

The V and J genes are TRBV12-5 and TRBJ1-1; D remains unclear. CDR1 is LGHNT and CDR2 is FRNRAP in the germline V gene. The CDR3 consists of 12 residues. V lost 7 bases and J 0 bases, leaving 6 bases between the germline ends. CDR3 sequence reads: CASALLNTEAFF. The CDR3 nucleotides read TGTGCTAGTGCCCTCCTGAACACTGAAGCTTTCTTT.

The chain combines TRBV6-1 with TRBJ2-3; TRBD2 matches 9 bases. Germline V gives CDR1 MNHNS, CDR2 SASEGT. The CDR3 totals 13 residues. V gave up 9 bases and J gave up 2 bases; unmatched junction bases: 3. The CDR3 DNA reads as TGTGCCAGTAGGACTAGCGCCACAGATACGCAGTATTTT. Residues: CASRTSATDTQYF.

CDR3 sequence: CASSRTTGPDGELFF. The CDR3 DNA is TGTGCCAGCAGCAGAACGACAGGGCCCGACGGGGAGCTGTTTTTT. V usage is TRBV7-3 and J usage is TRBJ2-2, with 7 bases that match TRBD1. V shed 5 bases, J shed 7 bases, and the junction held 10 bases outside the gene matches. CDR1 SGHTA and CDR2 FQGTGA come from the germline V gene. This CDR3 is built from 15 residues.

This sequence joins TRBV7-9 and TRBJ2-5; D perhaps matches TRBD1 (6 bases). Germline loops: CDR1 SEHNR, CDR2 FQNEAQ (reference sequence). CDR3 length: 14 amino acids. Trimming removed 3 bases from V and 4 bases from J, with 12 bases in between. DNA of the CDR3: TGTGCCAGCAGCTTGGGGGCTGGAGGAGAGACCCAGTACTTC. Translation: CASSLGAGGETQYF. Based on the CDR3 plus reference TRBV7-9 and TRBJ2-5, the full variable domain is DTGVSQNPRHKITKRGQNVTFRCDPISEHNRLYWYRQTLGQGPEFLTYFQNEAQLEKSRLLSDRFSAERPKGSFSTLEIQRTEQGDSAMYLCASSLGAGGETQYFGPGTRLLVL.

This clone came up once. J is TRBJ1-2 and V is TRBV28; no firm D call. The V and J ends lost 5 bases and 2 bases respectively, with 9 bases between them. The germline V gene has CDR1 MDHEN and CDR2 SYDVKM. The length of the CDR3 is 13 residues. The CDR3 region has the DNA TGTGCCAGCAGTCCTCCTCGGAACTATGGCTACACCTTC. It is translated as CASSPPRNYGYTF.

CDR3: CASFPGTLRLAGGLDGAGELFF. CDR3 nucleotide sequence: TGCGCCAGCTTCCCCGGGACGCTGAGGCTAGCGGGAGGACTGGATGGGGCCGGGGAGCTGTTTTTT. The rearrangement uses TRBV5-1 and TRBJ2-2, with 11 positions matching TRBD2. The germline CDR1 and CDR2 sequences are SGHRS and YFSETQ. The CDR3 length is 22 residues. With V trimmed by 7 bases and J by 6 bases, 29 bases remained unmatched.

CDR3 nucleotide sequence: TGCGCCAGCAGCTTGGCGCTAGCGGGGGGGCCCCCCTACAATGAGCAGTTCTTC. Protein: CASSLALAGGPPYNEQFF. V is TRBV5-1 and J is TRBJ2-1; 12 positions agree with TRBD2. The CDR3 runs 18 residues. V lost 0 bases and J lost 2; bases outside the gene matches: 6. Germline assignment: CDR1 SGHRS and CDR2 YFSETQ.

The chain joins TRBV6-6 to TRBJ2-3, with no clear D. Trimming took 2 bases from V and 2 from J, leaving 5 bases between them. CDR1 and CDR2 from the germline V gene are MNHNY and SVGAGI (reference sequence). The CDR3 is 13 residues long. As DNA, the CDR3 is TGTGCCAGCAGTTACAGAGTCACAGATACGCAGTATTTT. Translated: CASSYRVTDTQYF.

This clone turned up a few times. The genes are TRBV19 and TRBJ1-4; D remains ambiguous. The CDR3 is made up of 16 amino acids. Trimming took 5 bases from V and 0 from J, leaving 13 bases between them. Per the germline V gene, CDR1 is LNHDA and CDR2 is SQIVND (reference sequence). The CDR3 nucleotides are TGTGCCAGTAGTCTTCCCGACCGGGCAACTAATGAAAAACTGTTTTTT. Translated: CASSLPDRATNEKLFF. The whole variable domain, remainder taken from reference TRBV19 and TRBJ1-4, is DGGITQSPKYLFRKEGQNVTLSCEQNLNHDAMYWYRQDPGQGLRLIYYSQIVNDFQKGDIAEGYSVSREKKESFPLTVTSAQKNPTAFYLCASSLPDRATNEKLFFGSGTQLSVL.

The CDR3 DNA reads as TGTGCCAGCAGTTTATCGGGACAGGGAGGGTTTAGCTCCTACAATGAGCAGTTCTTC. It translates to CASSLSGQGGFSSYNEQFF. The chain combines TRBV28 with TRBJ2-1; 9 nucleotides match TRBD1. Trimming cost V 1 base and J 0 bases; bases outside gene matches: 10. The CDR3 runs to 19 residues. Germline CDR1 and CDR2: MDHEN and SYDVKM. The variable domain in full, completed from reference TRBV28 and TRBJ2-1, reads DVKVTQSSRYLVKRTGEKVFLECVQDMDHENMFWYRQDPGLGLRLIYFSYDVKMKEKGDIPEGYSVSREKKERFSLILESASTNQTSMYLCASSLSGQGGFSSYNEQFFGPGTRLTVL.

The J gene is TRBJ2-1, the V gene TRBV7-9, with D unclear. The CDR3 totals 12 residues. Germline V lookup: CDR1 SEHNR, CDR2 FQNEAQ (reference sequence). The V end lost 1 base, the J end lost 9 bases, and 7 bases lay between the germline ends. This CDR3 is CASSLVFSEQFF. In nucleotides, the CDR3 is TGTGCCAGCAGCTTAGTGTTCTCTGAGCAGTTCTTC.

The rearrangement links TRBV6-6 to TRBJ1-1; D perhaps matches TRBD1 (5 bases). CDR1 and CDR2 (germline): MNHNY, SVGAGI (reference sequence). The length of the CDR3 is 15 residues. Trimming removed 0 bases at V and 5 bases at J, with 13 bases between. CDR3 sequence: CASSYSGRGGTEAFF. In DNA, the CDR3 is TGTGCCAGCAGTTACTCGGGGAGGGGAGGGACTGAAGCTTTCTTT.

The V gene is TRBV30, the J gene TRBJ1-1; D unresolved. V lost 5 bases to trimming and J lost 5 bases, with 12 bases between them. CDR3 size: 12 residues. The V gene's germline CDR1 is GTSNPN and CDR2 SVGIG (reference sequence). The CDR3 DNA reads as TGTGCCTGGCTACCGGGCGGGACTGAAGCTTTCTTT. It codes for CAWLPGGTEAFF.

The genes are TRBV9 and TRBJ2-1; 8 positions agree with TRBD2. The CDR3 length is 17 residues. Germline V gene lookup returns CDR1 SGDLS and CDR2 YYNGEE. The J segment lost 8 bases and the V segment lost 3 bases, leaving 16 bases of the junction unmatched. CDR3 loop: CASSARGGTPWGDEQFF. Written as DNA, the CDR3 is TGTGCCAGCAGCGCCCGGGGGGGGACCCCATGGGGAGATGAGCAGTTCTTC.

This chain links TRBV5-4 with TRBJ1-2; 8 bases match TRBD1. The CDR3 sequence is 14 residues long. CDR1 and CDR2 (germline): SGHNT, YYREEE (reference sequence). The V and J ends lost 6 bases and 2 bases, in that order; junction bases with no gene match: 6. CDR3 amino acids: CASTFDRGNYGYTF. The CDR3 bases are TGTGCCAGCACCTTTGACAGGGGAAACTATGGCTACACCTTC.

This chain links TRBV4-1 with TRBJ2-3, with TRBD2 matching 11 bases. Germline-derived CDR1 and CDR2 are MGHRA and YSYEKL. The CDR3 totals 16 residues. V lost 1 base and J lost 3; bases outside the gene matches: 3. DNA for the CDR3: TGCGCCAGCAGCCAAGTTACTAGCGGGAGTACAGATACGCAGTATTTT. Translated: CASSQVTSGSTDTQYF.

The chain joins TRBV18 to TRBJ2-1; 9 bases align to TRBD2. This CDR3 contains 14 residues. CDR1 and CDR2 (germline): KGHSH, LQKENI. V lost 4 bases to trimming and J lost 10 bases; unmatched junction nucleotides: 8. CDR3 sequence: CASSRSGGSGEQFF. The DNA for the CDR3 is TGTGCCAGCTCACGGAGCGGGGGGTCGGGGGAGCAGTTCTTC.

This chain links TRBV6-6 with TRBJ1-1, with 9 positions matching TRBD1. The junction had 17 bases not matched to a gene; V was cut back by 11 bases and J by 4 bases. The CDR3 runs to 16 residues. The germline gives CDR1 MNHNY, CDR2 SVGAGI (reference sequence). DNA of the CDR3: TGTGCCTCCGACGTGGGACAGGGAAAGTTGGTCACTGAAGCTTTCTTT. Translated, it gives CASDVGQGKLVTEAFF.

The sample holds one count of this clone. This chain connects TRBV29-1 to TRBJ2-7; 8 bases line up with TRBD1. The CDR3 covers 15 residues. The V and J ends lost 4 bases and 2 bases, in that order; junction bases with no gene match: 10. Germline loops: CDR1 SQVTM, CDR2 ANQGSEA. The DNA for the CDR3 is TGCAGCGTTGGTCAGGGGGCCCCCGGCACCTACGAGCAGTACTTC. This sequence encodes CSVGQGAPGTYEQYF.

The chain recombines TRBV2 with TRBJ2-2, with 9 bases identical to TRBD1. The germline CDR1 and CDR2 sequences are SNHLY and FYNNEI. J was trimmed by 5 bases and V by 6 bases; bases with no gene match: 7. The CDR3 runs to 15 residues. Here the CDR3 reads CASREQGARTGELFF. The CDR3 bases are TGTGCCAGCAGGGAACAGGGGGCGAGAACCGGGGAGCTGTTTTTT.

The chain links TRBV19 to TRBJ2-5, with TRBD1 identical over 9 bases. Unmatched junction bases numbered 5, after V lost 3 bases and J lost 0 bases. Germline CDR1 is LNHDA and CDR2 is SQIVND (reference sequence). CDR3 length: 16 amino acids. CDR3 bases: TGTGCCAGTAGTATTCAGACAGGGGGGTACCAAGAGACCCAGTACTTC. It codes for CASSIQTGGYQETQYF.

The chain carries TRBV2 and TRBJ2-5; 7 bases align to TRBD1. CDR3 length: 14 amino acids. After removal of 6 bases from V and 0 bases from J, the junction contained 4 bases not matched to a gene. Germline loops: CDR1 SNHLY, CDR2 FYNNEI. Here the CDR3 reads CASRRGQDQETQYF. The CDR3 DNA sequence: TGTGCCAGCAGACGCGGACAGGACCAAGAGACCCAGTACTTC. Looking up the rest from reference TRBV2 and TRBJ2-5 gives the full variable domain: EPEVTQTPSHQVTQMGQEVILRCVPISNHLYFYWYRQILGQKVEFLVSFYNNEISEKSEIFDDQFSVERPDGSNFTLKIRSTKLEDSAMYFCASRRGQDQETQYFGPGTRLLVL.

V usage is TRBV6-4 and J usage is TRBJ2-1, with TRBD1 matching over 9 bases. J lost 7 bases, V lost 3 bases, and 1 base had no gene match. CDR1 and CDR2 from the germline V gene are MRHNA and SNTAGT. This CDR3 is 13 amino acids long. CDR3 amino acids: CASSDGTGNEQFF. The CDR3 nucleotides are TGTGCCAGCAGTGATGGGACAGGGAATGAGCAGTTCTTC.

The CDR3 spells CASSSQGVVNTEAFF. The DNA of the CDR3 is TGCGCCAGCAGCTCTCAAGGGGTAGTGAACACTGAAGCTTTCTTT. V gene TRBV5-1 combines with J gene TRBJ1-1; D might be TRBD1 (5 bases). Trimming removed 3 bases from V and 0 bases from J, with 12 bases in between. The CDR3 contains 15 residues. The germline gives CDR1 SGHRS, CDR2 YFSETQ.

This clone was counted once. The rearrangement uses TRBV19 and TRBJ2-3; 8 nucleotides agree with TRBD1. Germline CDR1 is LNHDA and CDR2 is SQIVND (reference sequence). This CDR3 contains 18 residues. After removal of 7 bases from V and 4 bases from J, the junction contained 19 bases not matched to a gene. CDR3 nucleotide sequence: TGTGCCAGTACAACTAGGGGAAATAACAGGGGGTTGCCAGATACGCAGTATTTT. Encoded protein: CASTTRGNNRGLPDTQYF.

J is TRBJ2-7 and V is TRBV19; the match to TRBD2 covers 8 bases. CDR1 and CDR2 (germline): LNHDA, SQIVND (reference sequence). V shed 3 bases, J shed 7 bases, and the junction held 8 bases outside the gene matches. The CDR3 has 14 residues. The CDR3 protein is CASSMERERGEQYF. In DNA form, the CDR3 reads TGTGCCAGTAGTATGGAGCGGGAGAGAGGGGAGCAGTACTTC.

The J gene is TRBJ2-3, the V gene TRBV5-1, with 14 positions matching TRBD2. V dropped 3 bases and J dropped 3; count of bases not matched to a gene: 3. The length of the CDR3 is 16 residues. CDR1 is SGHRS, CDR2 YFSETQ, per germline. The CDR3 loop reads CASSSRTSGRTDTQYF. The CDR3 DNA follows: TGCGCCAGCAGCTCGCGGACTAGCGGGAGGACAGATACGCAGTATTTT.